This entry lists 30 T cell receptor beta chains sequenced from one sample in a study of blood T cell repertoires in COVID-19. Sequencing was performed with immunoSEQ multiplex PCR; in TCRdb, only in-frame clones are kept and a portion is missing. The repertoire consists of roughly 54,000 clones, with around four fifths occurring once and the leading ten covering 2% to 3%. Input material: peripheral blood. Receptor source: a man aged 50 to 60 with acute or convalescent COVID-19.

The chain joins TRBV6-2 or TRBV6-3 to TRBJ2-4; 7 bases line up with TRBD1. CDR1 is MNHEY and CDR2 is SVGEGT in the germline V gene. The trim removed 0 bases at V and 7 bases at J, leaving 3 bases unmatched. The CDR3 spans 14 residues. Here the CDR3 reads CASSYSGQVNIQYF. In nucleotides, the CDR3 is TGTGCCAGCAGTTACTCCGGACAGGTCAACATTCAGTACTTC.

The genes are TRBV7-9 and TRBJ1-1; D remains unclear. Germline CDR1 SEHNR, CDR2 FQNEAQ (reference sequence). The V and J ends lost 0 bases and 0 bases respectively, with 5 bases between them. This CDR3 has 14 residues. Written as DNA, the CDR3 is TGTGCCAGCAGCTTAGCGTCGGTGAACACTGAAGCTTTCTTT. Residues: CASSLASVNTEAFF. The whole variable domain, remainder taken from reference TRBV7-9 and TRBJ1-1, is DTGVSQNPRHKITKRGQNVTFRCDPISEHNRLYWYRQTLGQGPEFLTYFQNEAQLEKSRLLSDRFSAERPKGSFSTLEIQRTEQGDSAMYLCASSLASVNTEAFFGQGTRLTVV.

CDR3 coding DNA: TGTGCCAGCTCACCATCGGCGGGGAATGGCTACACCTTC. Its translation is CASSPSAGNGYTF. The V gene is TRBV18, the J gene TRBJ1-2; D ambiguous. Germline lookup yields CDR1 KGHSH and CDR2 LQKENI. V was clipped by 2 bases and J by 6 bases, with 10 bases between them. This CDR3 is 13 amino acids long.

The V and J genes are TRBV5-1 and TRBJ2-7; D may be TRBD1 (5 bases). This CDR3 has 14 residues. Trimming took 0 bases from V and 2 from J, leaving 9 bases between them. CDR1 is SGHRS, CDR2 YFSETQ, per germline. As DNA, the CDR3 is TGCGCCAGCAGCTTGGGAGACAGCCCCTACGAGCAGTACTTC. Its translation: CASSLGDSPYEQYF.

The chain combines TRBV30 with TRBJ2-1; 10 bases fit TRBD2. CDR1 GTSNPN and CDR2 SVGIG come from the germline V gene (reference sequence). This CDR3 contains 19 residues. V shed 3 bases and J 5 bases; nucleotides not matched to a gene: 19. Here the CDR3 DNA reads TGTGCCTGGAGGGCCTTTAGCGGGGGGCTCCTAGCTCCTAACAATGAGCAGTTCTTC. This codes for CAWRAFSGGLLAPNNEQFF.

CDR3 sequence reads: CASSIKGDVQPQHF. CDR3 nucleotides: TGTGCCAGTAGTATTAAAGGGGATGTTCAGCCCCAGCATTTT. This chain links TRBV19 with TRBJ1-5; D is perhaps TRBD1 (5 bases). The CDR3 is 14 residues long. The germline V gene encodes CDR1 LNHDA and CDR2 SQIVND (reference sequence). The V gene lost 3 bases and the J gene lost 6 bases, with 12 bases spanning the gap.

This rearrangement joins TRBV5-5 to TRBJ1-2; 7 nucleotides line up with TRBD1. With V trimmed by 5 bases and J by 4 bases, 8 bases remained unmatched. The CDR3 runs to 14 residues. Per the germline V gene, CDR1 is SGHKS and CDR2 is YYEKEE (reference sequence). CDR3 DNA: TGTGCCAGCAGGGCCACAGGGGTCATCTATGGCTACACCTTC. Translation: CASRATGVIYGYTF.

The CDR3 is CASSLGGLEAFF. CDR3 sequence (DNA): TGTGCCAGCAGCTTGGGGGGGCTTGAAGCTTTCTTT. The genes are TRBV5-6 and TRBJ1-1; D is perhaps TRBD1 (6 bases). Germline V gene lookup returns CDR1 SGHDT and CDR2 YYEEEE. V was cut by 0 bases and J by 7 bases, with 7 bases left in between. CDR3 size: 12 residues.

The DNA of the CDR3 is TGCGCCAGCAGTGAGATCCTGACAGGGGCCGACCAGCCCCAGCATTTT. Translating gives CASSEILTGADQPQHF. The chain is built from TRBV10-1 and TRBJ1-5; 8 nucleotides line up with TRBD1. This CDR3 comprises 16 residues. The V gene's germline CDR1 is WNHNN and CDR2 SYGVQD (reference sequence). V was clipped by 2 bases and J by 7 bases; unmatched bases: 10.

The chain couples TRBV12-2 to TRBJ2-7; the table assigns TRBD2, which was not confirmed against the DNA. TRBV12-2 is termed a pseudogene. This CDR3 spans 16 amino acids. As DNA, the CDR3 is TGTGCAAGTCGCTTAAACCGGGGTTCCCGCTCCTACGAGCAGTACTTC. It encodes CASRLNRGSRSYEQYF.

The rearrangement links TRBV6-5 to TRBJ1-1, with a weak D call TRBD1 (6 bases). V was trimmed by 7 bases and J by 1 base, leaving 13 bases between them. The CDR3 runs 14 residues. Germline V gene data show CDR1 as MNHEY and CDR2 as SVGAGI. The CDR3 DNA is TGTGCCAGCAATCCCCGGGACAAGAACACTGAAGCTTTCTTT. It codes for CASNPRDKNTEAFF.

The rearrangement links TRBV5-1 to TRBJ1-5; 8 bases map to TRBD1. CDR3 length equals 14 residues. Germline CDR1 SGHRS, CDR2 YFSETQ. V was pared by 2 bases and J by 5 bases, with 3 bases of the junction left unmatched. The CDR3 loop is CASSLGQGDQPQHF. CDR3 sequence (DNA): TGCGCCAGCAGCTTAGGACAGGGTGATCAGCCCCAGCATTTT.

The chain employs TRBV14 and TRBJ2-1; 8 positions match TRBD2. Losses at the gene ends were 1 base for V and 16 bases for J; bases not matched to a gene: 3. Germline values: CDR1 SGHDN, CDR2 FVKESK. The CDR3 is 11 amino acids. This chain's CDR3 is CASSQGGLVFF. The CDR3 nucleotides are TGTGCCAGCAGCCAAGGGGGACTAGTATTCTTC. The full variable domain, completed using reference TRBV14 and TRBJ2-1, is EAGVTQFPSHSVIEKGQTVTLRCDPISGHDNLYWYRRVMGKEIKFLLHFVKESKQDESGMPNNRFLAERTGGTYSTLKVQPAELEDSGVYFCASSQGGLVFFGPGTRLTVL.

The V gene is TRBV19, the J gene TRBJ2-2; 8 bases line up with TRBD2. CDR1 and CDR2 from the germline V gene are LNHDA and SQIVND (reference sequence). J gave up 5 bases and V 7 bases, and 6 bases lay outside the gene matches. There are 14 residues in the CDR3. The CDR3 loop is CASNPGGRTGELFF. The CDR3 bases are TGTGCCAGTAATCCGGGGGGGAGGACCGGGGAGCTGTTTTTT.

The chain is built from TRBV7-9 and TRBJ2-1, with 9 nucleotides matching TRBD1. V dropped 0 bases and J dropped 0; count of bases not matched to a gene: 9. Germline loops: CDR1 SEHNR, CDR2 FQNEAQ (reference sequence). The CDR3 consists of 19 residues. CDR3 sequence: CASSLATGTGPSSYNEQFF. CDR3 DNA sequence: TGTGCCAGCAGCTTAGCAACCGGGACAGGGCCCAGCTCCTACAATGAGCAGTTCTTC.

This CDR3 reads CASSSTSGSKTDTQYF. CDR3 DNA sequence: TGCGCCAGCAGCTCAACTAGCGGGAGTAAGACAGATACGCAGTATTTT. The chain has TRBV4-1 and TRBJ2-3, with 11 bases identical to TRBD2. The CDR3 extends over 16 amino acids. The germline V gene encodes CDR1 MGHRA and CDR2 YSYEKL. The trim removed 5 bases at V and 3 bases at J, leaving 7 bases unmatched.

This chain joins TRBV6-5 and TRBJ1-6; possibly TRBD1 for D (5 bases). Looked up from germline, CDR1 is MNHEY and CDR2 is SVGAGI. The CDR3 spans 15 residues. Trimming removed 6 bases at V and 2 bases at J, with 11 bases between. In DNA, the CDR3 is TGTGCCAGCAGATTATTGGGGCCCTATAATTCACCCCTCCACTTT. Translated, it gives CASRLLGPYNSPLHF.

The chain is built from TRBV28 and TRBJ2-2, with 7 bases identical to TRBD2. CDR3 length equals 15 residues. Per the germline V gene, CDR1 is MDHEN and CDR2 is SYDVKM. The V segment lost 6 bases and the J segment 6 bases; nucleotides outside the gene matches: 10. The CDR3: CASSLSGTGPGELFF. In nucleotides, the CDR3 is TGTGCCAGCAGCCTGAGCGGGACGGGTCCCGGGGAGCTGTTTTTT.

With respect to this clone: At one of its ends the junction is not consistent with the germline gene, which may arise from a read error. This rearrangement joins TRBV15 to TRBJ2-1; possibly TRBD2 for D (7 bases). From germline, CDR1 is LNHNV and CDR2 YYDKDF (reference sequence). The CDR3 is made up of 16 amino acids. The CDR3: CVTSRVAGAHYNEQFF. CDR3 nucleotides: TGTGTCACCAGCAGAGTTGCGGGGGCCCACTACAATGAGCAGTTCTTC. Variable domain in full (rest from reference TRBV15 and TRBJ2-1): DAMVIQNPRYQVTQFGKPVTLSCSQTLNHNVMYWYQQKSSQAPKLLFHYYDKDFNNEADTPDNFQSRRPNTSFCFLDIRSPGLGDTAMYLCVTSRVAGAHYNEQFFGPGTRLTVL.

The genes are TRBV29-1 and TRBJ1-5; TRBD1 might be the D (5 bases). Germline V CDR1 and CDR2: SQVTM, ANQGSEA. CDR3 size: 13 residues. Trimming removed 5 bases from V and 5 bases from J, with 13 bases in between. The CDR3 here is CSVSMAGHQPQHF. The CDR3 nucleotides read TGCAGCGTTTCTATGGCAGGGCATCAGCCCCAGCATTTT.

The V call is TRBV24-1, the J call TRBJ2-1, with 11 bases that match TRBD2. The CDR3 has 15 amino acids. The V gene end was trimmed by 4 bases and the J gene end by 3 bases; junction bases not matched to a gene: 1. Germline V gene sequence: CDR1 KGHDR, CDR2 SFDVKD. The CDR3 region is CATSEGLAGYNEQFF. The CDR3 bases are TGTGCCACCAGTGAAGGACTAGCGGGCTACAATGAGCAGTTCTTC.

The gene calls are TRBV3-1 (or the pseudogene TRBV3-2) and TRBJ2-7, with TRBD2 identical over 7 bases. J was trimmed by 1 base and V by 5 bases; bases with no gene match: 11. The CDR3 is 16 amino acids. The germline V gene has CDR1 LGHDT and CDR2 YNNKEL (reference sequence). CDR3 DNA sequence: TGTGCCAGCAGCGGGCGGGGAGGGAGGCCGTCCTACGAGCAGTACTTC. Translation gives CASSGRGGRPSYEQYF.

The gene calls are TRBV6-5 and TRBJ2-5; 8 positions agree with TRBD2. Per germline, CDR1 MNHEY and CDR2 SVGAGI. This CDR3 is 15 amino acids long. The trim removed 0 bases at V and 6 bases at J, leaving 6 bases unmatched. The CDR3 is CASSYSSGGLKTQYF. DNA for the CDR3: TGTGCCAGCAGTTACTCGAGCGGGGGCCTGAAGACCCAGTACTTC.

V is TRBV3-1 (or the pseudogene TRBV3-2) and J is TRBJ2-7; 7 bases fit TRBD2. CDR1 LGHDT and CDR2 YNNKEL come from the germline V gene (reference sequence). V trimming: 1 base; J trimming: 6 bases; junction bases outside the gene matches: 6. The CDR3 runs to 14 residues. The CDR3 is CASSQALAGGEQYF. The CDR3 DNA reads as TGTGCCAGCAGCCAAGCTTTAGCGGGCGGCGAGCAGTACTTC.

The chain recombines TRBV19 with TRBJ1-2; 7 positions agree with TRBD1. From germline, CDR1 is LNHDA and CDR2 SQIVND (reference sequence). Germline trimming cut 7 bases from V and 6 bases from J; bases unmatched to any gene: 14. The CDR3 consists of 15 residues. CDR3 coding DNA: TGTGCCAGTATCAACCGGGACAGAGTCCTAGATGGCTACACCTTC. Protein: CASINRDRVLDGYTF.

This chain connects TRBV3-1 (or the pseudogene TRBV3-2) to TRBJ1-1; TRBD1 is a possible D gene (6 bases). V was clipped by 4 bases and J by 10 bases, with 13 bases between them. The CDR3 runs 12 residues. CDR1 and CDR2 (germline): LGHDT, YNNKEL (reference sequence). CDR3 protein: CASSPHREPAFF. In DNA form, the CDR3 reads TGTGCCAGCAGCCCTCACAGGGAACCAGCTTTCTTT.

The chain has TRBV6-6 and TRBJ2-1, with 12 positions matching TRBD2. The CDR3 contains 15 residues. CDR1 and CDR2 (germline): MNHNY, SVGAGI (reference sequence). The trim removed 6 bases at V and 7 bases at J, leaving 7 bases unmatched. The CDR3: CASSPTSGGINEQFF. CDR3 DNA: TGTGCCAGCAGCCCAACTAGCGGGGGGATTAATGAGCAGTTCTTC.

This chain uses TRBV19 with TRBJ1-6, with TRBD1 identical over 8 bases. The V segment lost 4 bases and the J segment 0 bases; nucleotides outside the gene matches: 5. The CDR3 spans 17 residues. The germline CDR1 and CDR2 sequences are LNHDA and SQIVND (reference sequence). CDR3 in amino acids: CASSTRTGNSYNSPLHF. The CDR3 DNA sequence: TGTGCCAGTAGTACGAGGACAGGGAACTCCTATAATTCACCCCTCCACTTT.

This clone has a single count. This chain uses TRBV3-1 (or the pseudogene TRBV3-2) with TRBJ2-3; D gene unclear. V lost 3 bases to trimming and J lost 2 bases, with 3 bases between them. Looked up from germline, CDR1 is LGHDT and CDR2 is YNNKEL (reference sequence). The CDR3 loop spans 12 amino acids. The CDR3 region has the DNA TGTGCCAGCAGCCATAACACAGATACGCAGTATTTT. Translated, it gives CASSHNTDTQYF.

V gene TRBV6-5 combines with J gene TRBJ2-3; 10 bases are shared with TRBD2. The CDR3 is made up of 15 amino acids. V shed 11 bases and J 2 bases; nucleotides not matched to a gene: 10. The germline V gene encodes CDR1 MNHEY and CDR2 SVGAGI. The CDR3 sequence is CAGRTSGGSTDTQYF. In nucleotides, the CDR3 is TGTGCCGGAAGGACTAGCGGAGGTTCCACAGATACGCAGTATTTT.